The clone carrying this TCR beta chain has only a few counts. The target antigen is unknown. The sample comes from a study of T cells after yellow fever vaccination. TCR cDNA was made by 5'RACE template switching, adding a universal primer site and UMIs. TCRdb used MiXCR to reprocess the 5' RACE reads, holding one entry per CDR3 protein. The repertoire holds just over 250,000 distinct CDR3 sequences, roughly 5% seen once, with less than 3.5% in the top ten. The CDR3 extends over 13 amino acids. The germline CDR1 and CDR2 sequences are SGHNT and YENEEA. V lost 0 bases, J lost 8 bases, and 10 bases lay in between. General study points: A faster peak, day 5 versus 15, was reached by the weaker secondary response. Booster sampling recovered most clones from primary vaccination (under 98% CD4, 88% CD8).

This chain joins TRBV11-3 and TRBJ1-1; D remains ambiguous. The sequencing here drew on CD4+ T cells sorted from PBMCs, taken on the day of the yellow fever booster vaccination. The clonotype comes from a man between 18 and 29 years old who received the YFV17D yellow fever vaccine. CDR3 amino acids: CASSLDPRTEAFF. CDR3 coding DNA: TGTGCCAGCAGCTTAGATCCCAGGACGGAAGCTTTCTTT. The whole variable domain, remainder taken from reference TRBV11-3 and TRBJ1-1, is EAGVVQSPRYKIIEKKQPVAFWCNPISGHNTLYWYLQNLGQGPELLIRYENEEAVDDSQLPKDRFSAERLKGVDSTLKIQPAELGDSAVYLCASSLDPRTEAFFGQGTRLTVV.